Below are 8 T cell receptor beta chains sequenced from a single sample in a study of T and B cells in COVID-19 patients. Each TRB amplification used roughly 220-550 ng of genomic DNA from blood. Multiplex PCR with BIOMED2 TRB-A/B primer pools amplified TRB rearrangements. TCRdb recomputed calls from the multiplex PCR reads with MiXCR, one row per CDR3 protein. In the table there are fewer than 15,000 distinct CDR3 sequences, around 28% of which are singletons. Sample: blood. These receptors came from a human donor who had recovered from COVID-19.

The table lists this clonotype with many counts. This chain connects TRBV27 to TRBJ1-6; D gene ambiguous. CDR3 length: 12 amino acids. Germline lookup yields CDR1 MNHEY and CDR2 SMNVEV (reference sequence). The V end lost 6 bases, the J end lost 7 bases, and 7 bases lay between the germline ends. The CDR3: CASRMGNSPLHF. In DNA form, the CDR3 reads TGTGCCAGCAGGATGGGAAATTCACCCCTCCACTTT.

This clonotype has at least ten counts. The chain has TRBV6-5 and TRBJ2-7; 8 positions match TRBD1. CDR1 is MNHEY and CDR2 is SVGAGI in the germline V gene. The CDR3 totals 14 residues. V was pared by 4 bases and J by 3 bases, with 5 bases of the junction left unmatched. CDR3 sequence: CASSSLTGDYEQYF. DNA for the CDR3: TGTGCCAGCAGTTCCCTGACAGGGGACTACGAGCAGTACTTC.

In its sample, this clonotype was seen many times. The chain employs TRBV5-4 and TRBJ1-4, with D tentatively TRBD1 (5 bases). Trimming took 0 bases from V and 5 from J, leaving 11 bases between them. This CDR3 has 15 amino acids. Germline V gives CDR1 SGHNT, CDR2 YYREEE (reference sequence). CDR3: CASSLAGGNNEKLFF. DNA for the CDR3: TGTGCCAGCAGCTTGGCCGGGGGAAACAATGAAAAACTGTTTTTT.

This clonotype is labeled as medium-sized. This chain's CDR3 is CASSLQGALDEQYF. The CDR3 DNA follows: TGTGCCAGCAGTCTTCAGGGAGCCCTAGACGAGCAGTACTTC. The V call is TRBV27, the J call TRBJ2-7, with D tentatively TRBD1 or TRBD2 (5 bases each). V was trimmed by 5 bases and J by 5 bases, leaving 16 bases between them. This CDR3 has 14 amino acids. From germline, CDR1 is MNHEY and CDR2 SMNVEV (reference sequence).

This rearrangement joins TRBV6-2 or TRBV6-3 to TRBJ2-1, with 9 nucleotides matching TRBD1. The CDR3 spans 18 residues. V trimming: 3 bases; J trimming: 9 bases; junction bases outside the gene matches: 18. The V gene's germline CDR1 is MNHEY and CDR2 SVGEGT. The CDR3 protein is CASSYGLPGQGEFGEQFF. In DNA form, the CDR3 reads TGTGCCAGCAGTTATGGGCTCCCGGGACAGGGCGAGTTCGGTGAGCAGTTCTTC.

The chain has TRBV7-2 and TRBJ1-4; TRBD1 aligns across 7 bases. V was clipped by 5 bases and J by 3 bases; unmatched bases: 6. CDR1 is SGHTA, CDR2 FQGNSA, per germline. The CDR3 is 15 residues long. The CDR3 nucleotides are TGTGCCAGCAGCCCCGACAGGGTGGCTAATGAAAAACTGTTTTTT. Translated: CASSPDRVANEKLFF.

In this sample, this clonotype is medium-sized. This rearrangement joins TRBV27 to TRBJ2-7, with unresolved D. V dropped 7 bases and J dropped 0 bases, with 13 bases sitting between them. CDR1 is MNHEY and CDR2 is SMNVEV in the germline V gene (reference sequence). There are 14 residues in the CDR3. CDR3 sequence: CASTPGFGSYEQYF. In DNA form, the CDR3 reads TGTGCCAGCACCCCCGGGTTCGGCTCCTACGAGCAGTACTTC.

The rearrangement uses TRBV18 and TRBJ1-1, with no clear D. In germline, CDR1 is KGHSH, CDR2 LQKENI. The CDR3 length is 12 residues. The V end lost 4 bases, the J end lost 0 bases, and 3 bases lay between the germline ends. As DNA, the CDR3 is TGTGCCAGCTCACAGGTGAACACTGAAGCTTTCTTT. Translation gives CASSQVNTEAFF.